This paragraph covers one T cell receptor beta chain sequence. The data are from a study of shared clonotypes between healthy human individuals. Each replicate PCR on the sorted subsets used approximately 200 ng DNA (around 31,000 T cell genomes). Study processing details: Junction-only sequences without quality scores were provided by ImmunoSEQ, so filtering was different. The method was immunoSEQ multiplex PCR; TCRdb's version includes in-frame clones alone and lacks a portion of them. V and J calls and clone size are given by that table; D and trimming were obtained from the DNA. The sample yields millions of clones, approximately 95% seen once. Donors were Caucasian adults residing in Nashville, Tennessee, USA. CD45RA-negative memory and CD45RA+ naive subsets were split from the CD4+ cells. Trimming took off 6 bases at V and 4 bases at J, with 12 bases between the two ends. CDR1 is SQVTM and CDR2 is ANQGSEA in the germline V gene. The CDR3 is 13 amino acids.

The rearrangement joins TRBV29-1 to TRBJ2-2; TRBD1 is a possible D gene (5 bases). The sequence derives from a man younger than 35 in good health. Some clones in this sample may be carry-over from other donors' samples. The material sequenced was naive CD4+ T cells from PBMCs. Subset specified: CD45RA+ positively selected. The CDR3 bases are TGCAGCGTCTCCAGGGTGAGCACCGGGGAGCTGTTTTTT. It yields the protein CSVSRVSTGELFF.